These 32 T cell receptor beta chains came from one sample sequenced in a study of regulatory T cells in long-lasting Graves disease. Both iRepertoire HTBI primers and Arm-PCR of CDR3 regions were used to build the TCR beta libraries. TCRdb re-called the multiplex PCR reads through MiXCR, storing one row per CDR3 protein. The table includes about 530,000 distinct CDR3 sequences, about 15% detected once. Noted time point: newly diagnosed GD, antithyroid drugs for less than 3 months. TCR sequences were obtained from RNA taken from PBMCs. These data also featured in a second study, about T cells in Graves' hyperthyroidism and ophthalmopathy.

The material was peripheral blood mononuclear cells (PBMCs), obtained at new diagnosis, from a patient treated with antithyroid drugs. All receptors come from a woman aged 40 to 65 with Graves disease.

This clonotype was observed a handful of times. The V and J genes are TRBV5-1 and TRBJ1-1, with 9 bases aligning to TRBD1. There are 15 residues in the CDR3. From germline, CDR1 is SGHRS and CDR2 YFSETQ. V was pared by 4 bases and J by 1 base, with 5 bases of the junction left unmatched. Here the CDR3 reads CASSPGTGWNTEAFF. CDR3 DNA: TGCGCCAGCAGCCCCGGGACAGGGTGGAACACTGAAGCTTTCTTT.

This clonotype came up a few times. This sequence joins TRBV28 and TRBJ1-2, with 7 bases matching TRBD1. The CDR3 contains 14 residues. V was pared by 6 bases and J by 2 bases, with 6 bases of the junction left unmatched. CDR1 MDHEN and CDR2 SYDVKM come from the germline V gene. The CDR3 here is CASRQGTSNYGYTF. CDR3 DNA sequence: TGTGCCAGCAGACAGGGGACCTCCAACTATGGCTACACCTTC.

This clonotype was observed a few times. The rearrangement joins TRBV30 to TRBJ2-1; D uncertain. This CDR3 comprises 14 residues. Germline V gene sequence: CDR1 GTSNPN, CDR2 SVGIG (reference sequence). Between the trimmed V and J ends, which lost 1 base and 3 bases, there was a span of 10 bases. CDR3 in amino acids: CAWSAVRRYNEQFF. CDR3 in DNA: TGTGCCTGGAGTGCAGTTAGACGCTACAATGAGCAGTTCTTC.

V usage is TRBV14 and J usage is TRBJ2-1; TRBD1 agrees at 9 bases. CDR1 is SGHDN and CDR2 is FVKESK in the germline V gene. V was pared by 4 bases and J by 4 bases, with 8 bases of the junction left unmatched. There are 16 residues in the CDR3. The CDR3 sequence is CASSLRTGVRYNEQFF. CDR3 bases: TGTGCCAGCAGCCTACGGACAGGGGTGAGGTACAATGAGCAGTTCTTC.

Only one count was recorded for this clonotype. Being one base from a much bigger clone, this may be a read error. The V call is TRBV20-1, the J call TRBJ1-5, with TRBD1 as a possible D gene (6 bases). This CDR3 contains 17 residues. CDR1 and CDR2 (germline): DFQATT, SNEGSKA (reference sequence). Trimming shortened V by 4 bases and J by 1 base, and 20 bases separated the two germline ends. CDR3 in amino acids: CSAKDRVLGQSNQPQHF. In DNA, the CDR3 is TGCAGTGCTAAAGATCGAGTATTGGGACAAAGCAATCAGCCCCAGCATTTT.

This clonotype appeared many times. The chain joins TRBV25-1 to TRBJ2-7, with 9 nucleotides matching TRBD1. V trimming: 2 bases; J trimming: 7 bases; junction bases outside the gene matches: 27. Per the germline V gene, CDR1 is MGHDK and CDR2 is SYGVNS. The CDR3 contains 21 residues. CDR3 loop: CASSEPSPSGTGPLWSTEQYF. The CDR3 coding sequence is TGTGCCAGCAGTGAACCGTCTCCCTCCGGGACAGGGCCCCTCTGGTCTACGGAGCAGTACTTC.

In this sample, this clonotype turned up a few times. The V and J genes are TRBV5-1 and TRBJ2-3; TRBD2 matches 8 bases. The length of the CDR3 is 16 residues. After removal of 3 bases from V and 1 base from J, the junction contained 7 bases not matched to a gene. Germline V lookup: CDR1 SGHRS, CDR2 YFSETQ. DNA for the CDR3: TGCGCCAGCAGCTCGGGGGCGGGGGGCCGCACAGATACGCAGTATTTT. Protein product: CASSSGAGGRTDTQYF.

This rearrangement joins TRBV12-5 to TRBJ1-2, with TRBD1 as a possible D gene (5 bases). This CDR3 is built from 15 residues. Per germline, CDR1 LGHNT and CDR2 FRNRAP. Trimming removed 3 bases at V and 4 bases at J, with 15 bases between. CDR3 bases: TGTGCTAGTGGTTTTGGAACAGGAGGAGCCTATGGCTACACCTTC. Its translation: CASGFGTGGAYGYTF.

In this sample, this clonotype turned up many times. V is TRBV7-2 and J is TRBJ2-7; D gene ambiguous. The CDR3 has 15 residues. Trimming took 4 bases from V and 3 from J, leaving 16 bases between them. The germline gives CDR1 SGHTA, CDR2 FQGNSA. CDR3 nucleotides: TGTGCCAGCAGCTCCGGGCTCTTTCCCGGCTACGAGCAGTACTTC. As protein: CASSSGLFPGYEQYF.

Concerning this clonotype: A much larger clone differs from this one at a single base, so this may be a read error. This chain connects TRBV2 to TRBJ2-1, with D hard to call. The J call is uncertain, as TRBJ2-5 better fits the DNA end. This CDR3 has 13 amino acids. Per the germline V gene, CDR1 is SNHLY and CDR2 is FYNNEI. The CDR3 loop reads CANRLISTETQYF. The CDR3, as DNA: TGTGCCAACAGACTGATATCTACGGAGACCCAGTACTTC.

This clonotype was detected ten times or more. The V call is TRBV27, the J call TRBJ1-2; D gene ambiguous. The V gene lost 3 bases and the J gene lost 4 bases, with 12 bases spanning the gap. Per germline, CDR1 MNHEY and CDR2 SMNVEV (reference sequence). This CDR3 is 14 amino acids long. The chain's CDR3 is CASSLSPFGYGYTF. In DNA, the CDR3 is TGTGCCAGCAGTTTGAGCCCATTCGGCTATGGCTACACCTTC.

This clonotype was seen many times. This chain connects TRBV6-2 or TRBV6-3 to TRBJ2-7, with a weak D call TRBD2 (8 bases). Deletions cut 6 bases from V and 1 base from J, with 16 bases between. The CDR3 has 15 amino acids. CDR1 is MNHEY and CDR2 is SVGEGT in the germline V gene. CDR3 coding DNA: TGTGCCAGCAGACCACGGGGGGGACAGTCCTACGAGCAGTACTTC. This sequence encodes CASRPRGGQSYEQYF.

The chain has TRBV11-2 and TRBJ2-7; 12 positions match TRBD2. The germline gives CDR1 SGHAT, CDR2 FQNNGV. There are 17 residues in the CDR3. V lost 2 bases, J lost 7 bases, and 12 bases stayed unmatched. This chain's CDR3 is CASSLRASGGAGREQYF. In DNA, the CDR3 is TGTGCCAGCAGCTTACGGGCTAGCGGGGGGGCGGGCAGAGAGCAGTACTTC.

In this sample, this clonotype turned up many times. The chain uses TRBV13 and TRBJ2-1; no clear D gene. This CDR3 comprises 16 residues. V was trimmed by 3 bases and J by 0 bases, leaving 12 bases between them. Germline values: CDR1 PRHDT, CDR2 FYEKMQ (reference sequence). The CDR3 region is CASSFGVLPSYNEQFF. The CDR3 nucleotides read TGTGCCAGCAGCTTTGGGGTCCTCCCCTCCTACAATGAGCAGTTCTTC.

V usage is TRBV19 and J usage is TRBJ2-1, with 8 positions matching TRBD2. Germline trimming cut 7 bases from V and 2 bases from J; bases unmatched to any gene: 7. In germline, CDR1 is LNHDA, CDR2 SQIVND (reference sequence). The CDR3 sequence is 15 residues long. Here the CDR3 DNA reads TGTGCCAGTAATAGAGCGGGGGCCACCTACAATGAGCAGTTCTTC. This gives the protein CASNRAGATYNEQFF. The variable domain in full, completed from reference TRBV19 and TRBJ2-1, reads DGGITQSPKYLFRKEGQNVTLSCEQNLNHDAMYWYRQDPGQGLRLIYYSQIVNDFQKGDIAEGYSVSREKKESFPLTVTSAQKNPTAFYLCASNRAGATYNEQFFGPGTRLTVL.

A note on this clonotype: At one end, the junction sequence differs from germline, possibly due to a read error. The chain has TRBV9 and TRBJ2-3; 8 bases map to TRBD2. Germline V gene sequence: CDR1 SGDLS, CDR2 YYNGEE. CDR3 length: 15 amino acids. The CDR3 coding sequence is TGTGCCAGCAGCGTAGCGGGGGGGGGCACAGATACGCGGTATTTT. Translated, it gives CASSVAGGGTDTRYF.

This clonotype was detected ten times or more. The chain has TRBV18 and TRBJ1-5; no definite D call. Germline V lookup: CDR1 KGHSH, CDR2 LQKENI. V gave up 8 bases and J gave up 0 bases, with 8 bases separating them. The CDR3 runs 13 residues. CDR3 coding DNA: TGTGCCAGCCCTGGAATTAGCAATCAGCCCCAGCATTTT. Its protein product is CASPGISNQPQHF.

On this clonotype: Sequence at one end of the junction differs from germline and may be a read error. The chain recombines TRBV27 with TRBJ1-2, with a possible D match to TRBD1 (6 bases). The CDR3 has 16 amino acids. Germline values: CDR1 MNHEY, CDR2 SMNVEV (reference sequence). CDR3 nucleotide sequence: TGTGCCAGCAGTTCCACCGGGGGGGACACTTCTGAGGGCTACGCCTTC. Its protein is CASSSTGGDTSEGYAF.

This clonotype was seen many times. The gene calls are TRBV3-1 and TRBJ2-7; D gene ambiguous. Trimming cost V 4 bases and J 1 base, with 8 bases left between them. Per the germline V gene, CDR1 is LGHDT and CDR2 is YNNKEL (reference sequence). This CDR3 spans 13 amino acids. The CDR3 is CASSPVESYEQYF. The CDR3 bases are TGTGCCAGCAGCCCAGTCGAGTCCTACGAGCAGTACTTC.

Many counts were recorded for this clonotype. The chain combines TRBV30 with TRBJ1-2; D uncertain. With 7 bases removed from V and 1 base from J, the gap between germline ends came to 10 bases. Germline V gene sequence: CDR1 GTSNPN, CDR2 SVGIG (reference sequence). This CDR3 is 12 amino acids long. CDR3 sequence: CASPKGNYGYTF. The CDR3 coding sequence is TGTGCCTCCCCAAAGGGTAACTATGGCTACACCTTC.

The DNA of the CDR3 is TGTGCCAGCAGCTGGGAAGGGACCGATACGCAGTATTTT. The encoded protein is CASSWEGTDTQYF. The chain recombines TRBV7-3 with TRBJ2-3; perhaps D is TRBD1 or TRBD2 (5 bases each). The CDR3 runs to 13 residues. Trimming stripped 4 bases from V and 6 bases from J, with 11 bases between. CDR1 and CDR2 from the germline V gene are SGHTA and FQGTGA. Drawing the rest from reference TRBV7-3 and TRBJ2-3, the complete variable domain is GAGVSQTPSNKVTEKGKYVELRCDPISGHTALYWYRQSLGQGPEFLIYFQGTGAADDSGLPNDRFFAVRPEGSVSTLKIQRTERGDSAVYLCASSWEGTDTQYFGPGTRLTVL.

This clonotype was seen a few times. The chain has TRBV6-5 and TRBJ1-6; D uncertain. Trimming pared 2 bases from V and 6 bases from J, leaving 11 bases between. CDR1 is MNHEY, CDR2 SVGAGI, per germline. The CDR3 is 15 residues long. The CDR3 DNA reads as TGTGCCAGCAGTTACGCAGACGGGAGTAATTCACCCCTCCACTTT. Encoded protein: CASSYADGSNSPLHF.

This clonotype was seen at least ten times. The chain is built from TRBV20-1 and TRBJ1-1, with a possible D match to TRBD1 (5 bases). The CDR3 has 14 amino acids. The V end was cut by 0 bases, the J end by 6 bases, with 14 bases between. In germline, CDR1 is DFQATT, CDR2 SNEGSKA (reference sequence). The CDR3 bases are TGCAGTGCTAGAGAGGTGGCAAGGGACGCTGAAGCTTTCTTT. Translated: CSAREVARDAEAFF.

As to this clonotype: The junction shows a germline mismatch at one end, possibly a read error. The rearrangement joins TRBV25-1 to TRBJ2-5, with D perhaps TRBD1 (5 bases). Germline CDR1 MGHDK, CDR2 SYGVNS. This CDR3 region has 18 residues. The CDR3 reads CASSEAYFGAGKGETQHF. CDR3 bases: TGTGCCAGCAGTGAGGCGTACTTTGGGGCAGGAAAGGGTGAGACCCAGCACTTC. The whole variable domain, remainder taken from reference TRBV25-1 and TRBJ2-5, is EADIYQTPRYLVIGTGKKITLECSQTMGHDKMYWYQQDPGMELHLIHYSYGVNSTEKGDLSSESTVSRIRTEHFPLTLESARPSHTSQYLCASSEAYFGAGKGETQHFGPGTRLLVL.

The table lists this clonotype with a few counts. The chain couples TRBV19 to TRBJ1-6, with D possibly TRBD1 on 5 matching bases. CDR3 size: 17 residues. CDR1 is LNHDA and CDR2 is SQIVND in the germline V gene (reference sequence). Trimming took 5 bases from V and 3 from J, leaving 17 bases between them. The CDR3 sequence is CASSGSPQGIYNSPLHF. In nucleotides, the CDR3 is TGTGCCAGTAGTGGCTCCCCCCAGGGAATCTATAATTCACCCCTCCACTTT.

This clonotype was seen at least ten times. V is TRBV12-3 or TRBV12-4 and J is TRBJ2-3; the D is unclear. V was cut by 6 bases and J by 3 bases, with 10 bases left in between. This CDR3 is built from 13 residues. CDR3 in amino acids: CASSLFGTDTQYF. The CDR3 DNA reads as TGTGCCAGCAGCTTGTTTGGGACAGATACGCAGTATTTT.

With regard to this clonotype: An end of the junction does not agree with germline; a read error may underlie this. The CDR3 region is CAGKGRPNEKLFF. The CDR3 bases are TGTGCCGGCAAGGGCCGACCTAATGAGAAACTGTTTTTT. The chain employs TRBV2 and TRBJ1-4; D not certain. Germline-derived CDR1 and CDR2 are SNHLY and FYNNEI. This CDR3 spans 13 amino acids.

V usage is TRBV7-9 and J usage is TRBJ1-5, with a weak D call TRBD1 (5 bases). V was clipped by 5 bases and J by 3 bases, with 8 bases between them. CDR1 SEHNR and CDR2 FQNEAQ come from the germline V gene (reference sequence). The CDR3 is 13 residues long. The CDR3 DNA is TGTGCCAGCAGCACCAGGGTCAATCAGCCCCAGCATTTT. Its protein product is CASSTRVNQPQHF.

The chain's CDR3 is CATSALTGTITYNEQFF. The CDR3 DNA reads TGTGCCACCAGTGCCCTGACAGGGACCATTACCTACAATGAGCAGTTCTTC. This chain joins TRBV24-1 and TRBJ2-1; TRBD1 matches 7 bases. CDR3 size: 17 residues. Germline loops: CDR1 KGHDR, CDR2 SFDVKD. The V segment lost 5 bases and the J segment 2 bases; nucleotides outside the gene matches: 11.

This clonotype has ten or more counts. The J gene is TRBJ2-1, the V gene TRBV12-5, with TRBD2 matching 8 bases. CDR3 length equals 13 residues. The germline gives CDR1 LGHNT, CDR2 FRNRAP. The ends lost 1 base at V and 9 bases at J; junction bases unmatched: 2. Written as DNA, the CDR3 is TGTGCTAGTGGTTTGGGGCTAGCGGGTGAGCAGTTCTTC. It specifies CASGLGLAGEQFF.

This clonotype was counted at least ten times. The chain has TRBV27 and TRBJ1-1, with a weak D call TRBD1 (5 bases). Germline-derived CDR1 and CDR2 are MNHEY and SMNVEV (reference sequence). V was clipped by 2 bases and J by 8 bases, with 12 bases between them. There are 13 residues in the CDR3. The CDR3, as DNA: TGTGCCAGCAGTTTAAGGCAGGGTCGGGAAGCTTTCTTT. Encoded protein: CASSLRQGREAFF.

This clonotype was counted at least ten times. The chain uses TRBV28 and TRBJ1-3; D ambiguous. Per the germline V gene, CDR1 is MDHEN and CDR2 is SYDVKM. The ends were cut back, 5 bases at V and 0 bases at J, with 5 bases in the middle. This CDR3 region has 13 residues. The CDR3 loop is CASSPHSGNTIYF. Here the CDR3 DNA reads TGTGCCAGCAGTCCTCACTCTGGAAACACCATATATTTT.